These 16 T cell receptor beta chains came from one sample sequenced in a study of blood T cell repertoires in COVID-19. Produced via immunoSEQ multiplex PCR; TCRdb's table is partial and in-frame only. This sample yields approximately 36,000 clones, of which approximately 80% are seen a single time; approximately 1.6% belongs to the top ten. Input material: peripheral blood. The receptors come from a man between 60 and 75 years old with COVID-19, enrolled during active disease.

The chain uses TRBV12-5 and TRBJ1-1; D ambiguous. In germline, CDR1 is LGHNT, CDR2 FRNRAP. This CDR3 comprises 15 residues. V was pared by 0 bases and J by 1 base, with 9 bases between. For the CDR3, the DNA is TGTGCTAGTGGTTTGGTACTTTCACGGAACACTGAAGCTTTCTTT. It is translated as CASGLVLSRNTEAFF.

This sequence joins TRBV20-1 and TRBJ2-1, with 10 nucleotides matching TRBD1. The J segment lost 4 bases and the V segment lost 3 bases, leaving 3 bases of the junction unmatched. CDR1 DFQATT and CDR2 SNEGSKA come from the germline V gene (reference sequence). There are 14 residues in the CDR3. The CDR3 DNA follows: TGCAGTGCTAGTAGGACAGGGGGTTACAATGAGCAGTTCTTC. Translation: CSASRTGGYNEQFF.

V usage is TRBV5-5 and J usage is TRBJ1-2; tentative D call: TRBD1 (5 bases). Per germline, CDR1 SGHKS and CDR2 YYEKEE (reference sequence). V was clipped by 4 bases and J by 6 bases, with 10 bases between them. The CDR3 extends over 12 amino acids. The DNA for the CDR3 is TGTGCCAGCAGCGCGGGGGGAAATGGCTACACCTTC. Translation: CASSAGGNGYTF.

V gene TRBV6-6 combines with J gene TRBJ1-1, with TRBD1 identical over 8 bases. The CDR3 sequence is 17 residues long. The V gene end was trimmed by 5 bases and the J gene end by 3 bases; junction bases not matched to a gene: 14. The germline V gene encodes CDR1 MNHNY and CDR2 SVGAGI (reference sequence). The CDR3 DNA is TGTGCCAGCAGTCCTGGGACAGGTCGTGGCTACTACACTGAAGCTTTCTTT. Its protein product is CASSPGTGRGYYTEAFF.

With respect to this clone: With a much larger clone just one base away, this may be a read error. J is TRBJ1-3 and V is TRBV3-1 (or the pseudogene TRBV3-2); D is perhaps TRBD1 (6 bases). The CDR3 has 14 amino acids. The germline V and J ends were trimmed by 4 bases and 0 bases, with 7 bases remaining between them. Germline values: CDR1 LGHDT, CDR2 YNNKEL (reference sequence). The CDR3 nucleotides are TGTGCCAGCAGCCCGGACAGCTCTGGAAACACCATATATTTT. This sequence encodes CASSPDSSGNTIYF.

J is TRBJ2-7 and V is TRBV28; D is possibly TRBD2 (5 bases). This CDR3 contains 13 residues. Germline V gene data show CDR1 as MDHEN and CDR2 as SYDVKM. V was clipped by 5 bases and J by 3 bases, with 11 bases between them. The CDR3 DNA follows: TGTGCCAGCAGTAAATTGAGGGTCTACGAGCAGTACTTC. It encodes CASSKLRVYEQYF.

The CDR3 nucleotides are TGTGCCAGCAGCAGGACAGGGGGGAGCACTGAAGCTTTCTTT. Translating gives CASSRTGGSTEAFF. This chain joins TRBV5-8 and TRBJ1-1, with 10 bases matching TRBD1. CDR3 size: 14 residues. CDR1 is SGHTS and CDR2 is YDEGEE in the germline V gene. V was pared by 4 bases and J by 4 bases, with 4 bases of the junction left unmatched.

The chain links TRBV23-1 to TRBJ2-1; 8 bases are a match to TRBD1. TRBV23-1 is given ORF status, its function remaining uncertain. J lost 5 bases, V lost 3 bases, and 6 bases had no gene match. The CDR3 spans 15 residues. The chain's CDR3 is CASSQATGGNNEQFF. CDR3 coding DNA: TGCGCCAGCAGTCAGGCCACAGGGGGAAACAATGAGCAGTTCTTC.

The CDR3 DNA reads as TGTGCCAGCAGTACGGATTACAGGGGTACCTACGAGCAGTACTTC. Translating it yields CASSTDYRGTYEQYF. This sequence joins TRBV6-5 and TRBJ2-7; 7 bases fit TRBD1. The germline CDR1 and CDR2 sequences are MNHEY and SVGAGI. The CDR3 runs to 15 residues. With V trimmed by 5 bases and J by 2 bases, 9 bases remained unmatched.

CDR3 loop: CASSPGSPGADTQYF. CDR3 nucleotides: TGTGCCAGCAGCCCGGGGAGCCCGGGTGCAGATACGCAGTATTTT. The rearrangement joins TRBV9 to TRBJ2-3, with D maybe TRBD2 (5 bases). With 4 bases removed from V and 4 bases from J, the gap between germline ends came to 16 bases. The CDR3 is 15 residues long. The germline V gene encodes CDR1 SGDLS and CDR2 YYNGEE.

This clone was found once. The chain uses TRBV7-3 and TRBJ2-5, with 15 bases aligning to TRBD2. Germline loops: CDR1 SGHTA, CDR2 FQGTGA. Germline trimming cut 5 bases from V and 1 base from J; bases unmatched to any gene: 8. The CDR3 extends over 18 amino acids. The chain's CDR3 is CASSVSGLAGGPQETQYF. As DNA, the CDR3 is TGTGCCAGCAGCGTCTCGGGACTAGCGGGAGGCCCCCAAGAGACCCAGTACTTC.

V gene TRBV7-9 combines with J gene TRBJ2-2, with 9 bases fitting TRBD1. Germline-derived CDR1 and CDR2 are SEHNR and FQNEAQ (reference sequence). The junction had 6 bases not matched to a gene; V was cut back by 4 bases and J by 3 bases. The CDR3 is made up of 16 amino acids. Here the CDR3 reads CASSSGGQGYTGELFF. The CDR3 coding sequence is TGTGCCAGCAGCTCAGGAGGACAGGGGTACACCGGGGAGCTGTTTTTT.

The rearrangement links TRBV10-3 to TRBJ1-5; D ambiguous. Germline V CDR1 and CDR2: ENHRY, SYGVKD. This CDR3 is 13 amino acids long. V lost 8 bases, J lost 4 bases, and 12 bases lay in between. The CDR3 sequence: CAIRGGQNQPQHF. CDR3 bases: TGTGCCATCCGGGGAGGGCAGAATCAGCCCCAGCATTTT.

This chain's CDR3 is CASRNRGKSYEQYF. The CDR3 coding sequence is TGTGCCAGCAGAAACAGGGGGAAGTCCTACGAGCAGTACTTC. V usage is TRBV28 and J usage is TRBJ2-7; 8 bases line up with TRBD1. This CDR3 is 14 amino acids long. The V gene end was trimmed by 6 bases and the J gene end by 1 base; junction bases not matched to a gene: 5. The germline gives CDR1 MDHEN, CDR2 SYDVKM.

This chain connects TRBV19 to TRBJ1-3, with 12 bases that match TRBD1. Trimming took 3 bases from V and 2 from J; bases not matched to a gene: 5. Germline V CDR1 and CDR2: LNHDA, SQIVND (reference sequence). This CDR3 contains 17 residues. CDR3 region: CASSIRDRGQTGNTIYF. The CDR3 DNA is TGTGCCAGTAGTATCCGGGACAGGGGGCAGACTGGAAACACCATATATTTT.

This clone was found a few times. V is TRBV5-1 and J is TRBJ2-3; D is possibly TRBD1 (6 bases). Germline CDR1 reads SGHRS; CDR2 reads YFSETQ. V lost 4 bases, J lost 2 bases, and 17 bases lay in between. The CDR3 has 16 amino acids. For the CDR3, the DNA is TGCGCCAGCAGCCGGGAAGGGACACCGAACACAGATACGCAGTATTTT. Translated, it gives CASSREGTPNTDTQYF.